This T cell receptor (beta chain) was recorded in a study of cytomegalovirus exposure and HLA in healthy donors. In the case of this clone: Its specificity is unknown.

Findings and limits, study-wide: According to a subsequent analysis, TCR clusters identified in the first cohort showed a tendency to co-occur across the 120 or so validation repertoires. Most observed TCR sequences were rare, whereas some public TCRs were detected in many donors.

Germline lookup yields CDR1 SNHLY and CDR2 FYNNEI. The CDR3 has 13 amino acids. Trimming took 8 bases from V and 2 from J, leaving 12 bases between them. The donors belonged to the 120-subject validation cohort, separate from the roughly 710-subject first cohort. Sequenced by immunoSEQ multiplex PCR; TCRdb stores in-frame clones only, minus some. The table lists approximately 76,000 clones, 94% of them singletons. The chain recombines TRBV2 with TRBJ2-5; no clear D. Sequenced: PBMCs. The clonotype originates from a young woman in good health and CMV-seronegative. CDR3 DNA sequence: TGTGCCAGCCTCGAGATTTATCAAGAGACCCAGTACTTC. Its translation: CASLEIYQETQYF.